This T cell receptor (beta chain) was recovered during a study of blood T cell repertoires in COVID-19. At the level of the study: The United States, Italy and Spain supplied acute and convalescent COVID-19 samples. Nucleic acid was either cDNA or gDNA, and it came from T cells, B-cell-depleted T cells, or PBMCs.

In germline, CDR1 is MNHEY, CDR2 SMNVEV (reference sequence). V gave up 3 bases and J gave up 4 bases; unmatched junction bases: 3. The CDR3 is 13 residues long. This clone was seen a few times. Authors' processing steps: By means of reference gene primer amplification, nucleated cell counts were estimated. Generated by immunoSEQ multiplex PCR, the TCRdb table keeps only in-frame clones and is missing some. D and trimming come from the DNA, and the V and J calls and clone size come from that table. The data hold some 14,000 clones, with 81% observed a single time. V gene TRBV27 combines with J gene TRBJ2-7; 7 bases map to TRBD2. This TCR was recovered from a human donor in a cohort sampled during active COVID-19. The sequencing input was peripheral blood. The CDR3 sequence: CASSFGTNYEQYF. CDR3 DNA: TGTGCCAGCAGTTTCGGGACTAATTACGAGCAGTACTTC.